The 23 T cell receptor beta chains given below trace back to one sample, sequenced in a study of cytomegalovirus exposure and HLA in healthy donors. The PCR ran on 60 Vbeta and 13 Jbeta primers. The repertoire was sequenced with immunoSEQ multiplex PCR; TCRdb's copy has only in-frame clones and lacks some. The sample records fewer than 250,000 clones, around 81% being singletons. The sequenced material came from PBMCs. These receptors came from a woman between 50 and 59 years old in good health and CMV-seropositive.

This clone was detected a few times. This chain joins TRBV7-2 and TRBJ2-5; 7 bases are shared with TRBD1. V trimming: 5 bases; J trimming: 2 bases; junction bases outside the gene matches: 2. Per the germline V gene, CDR1 is SGHTA and CDR2 is FQGNSA. The CDR3 sequence is 13 residues long. CDR3 amino acids: CASSQGQQETQYF. As DNA, the CDR3 is TGTGCCAGCAGCCAGGGACAGCAAGAGACCCAGTACTTC. Supplemented by reference TRBV7-2 and TRBJ2-5, the full variable domain reads GAGVSQSPSNKVTEKGKDVELRCDPISGHTALYWYRQSLGQGLEFLIYFQGNSAPDKSGLPSDRFSAERTGGSVSTLTIQRTQQEDSAVYLCASSQGQQETQYFGPGTRLLVL.

The chain has TRBV4-3 and TRBJ1-2; TRBD1 agrees at 12 bases. Germline V gene lookup returns CDR1 LGHNA and CDR2 YSLEER. V dropped 4 bases and J dropped 6; count of bases not matched to a gene: 9. The CDR3 contains 16 residues. CDR3 DNA sequence: TGCGCCAGCAGCCCTGACCCCGGGACAGGGGGCCATGGCTACACCTTC. Translating it yields CASSPDPGTGGHGYTF.

This clone turned up a few times. This chain links TRBV2 with TRBJ1-3; no definite D call. The CDR3 consists of 14 residues. Trimming left V 1 base short and J 3 bases short, with 7 bases between. CDR1 and CDR2 (germline): SNHLY, FYNNEI. The CDR3 DNA follows: TGTGCCAGCAGTGAAGGCCAGATTGGAAACACCATATATTTT. Its translation is CASSEGQIGNTIYF.

The V call is TRBV7-3, the J call TRBJ2-1, with TRBD2 identical over 12 bases. Germline V gives CDR1 SGHTA, CDR2 FQGTGA. V was pared by 4 bases and J by 5 bases, with 3 bases of the junction left unmatched. The CDR3 loop spans 15 amino acids. CDR3 sequence reads: CASSSGLAGNNEQFF. As DNA, the CDR3 is TGTGCCAGCAGCTCCGGACTAGCGGGAAACAATGAGCAGTTCTTC. The full variable domain, in which reference TRBV7-3 and TRBJ2-1 provide the parts outside the CDR3, is GAGVSQTPSNKVTEKGKYVELRCDPISGHTALYWYRQSLGQGPEFLIYFQGTGAADDSGLPNDRFFAVRPEGSVSTLKIQRTERGDSAVYLCASSSGLAGNNEQFFGPGTRLTVL.

The chain recombines TRBV6-5 with TRBJ1-2; the match to TRBD1 covers 10 bases. Germline CDR1 reads MNHEY; CDR2 reads SVGAGI. V lost 0 bases and J lost 7; bases outside the gene matches: 8. This CDR3 spans 16 amino acids. This chain's CDR3 is CASSYSPGQGLPGYTF. DNA for the CDR3: TGTGCCAGCAGTTACTCTCCGGGACAGGGGCTCCCTGGCTACACCTTC.

The rearrangement uses TRBV4-1 and TRBJ1-1, with 7 bases that match TRBD1. V gave up 4 bases and J gave up 1 base; unmatched junction bases: 9. The V gene's germline CDR1 is MGHRA and CDR2 YSYEKL. The CDR3 length is 16 residues. CDR3 region: CASSPRQGRENTEAFF. The CDR3 DNA sequence: TGCGCCAGCAGCCCTCGACAGGGTCGGGAGAACACTGAAGCTTTCTTT.

V is TRBV5-6 and J is TRBJ1-5; a weak D match, TRBD1 (6 bases). CDR3 size: 15 residues. The V and J ends lost 1 base and 6 bases respectively, with 14 bases between them. CDR1 and CDR2 from the germline V gene are SGHDT and YYEEEE. The CDR3 spells CASSLQGRGGQPQHF. For the CDR3, the DNA is TGTGCCAGCAGCTTGCAGGGGCGTGGGGGTCAGCCCCAGCATTTT.

The genes are TRBV11-3 and TRBJ2-1, with 12 bases identical to TRBD2. V lost 5 bases to trimming and J lost 4 bases; unmatched junction nucleotides: 15. CDR1 is SGHNT, CDR2 YENEEA, per germline. CDR3 size: 19 residues. The CDR3 DNA sequence: TGTGCCAGCAGCCAGTCGTATGGGCTAGCGGGGGGGCTGTACAATGAGCAGTTCTTC. Translated, it gives CASSQSYGLAGGLYNEQFF.

This clone has just a few counts. V is TRBV10-2 and J is TRBJ2-1; no reliable D call. Trimming pared 0 bases from V and 5 bases from J, leaving 5 bases between. Germline-derived CDR1 and CDR2 are WSHSY and SAAADI. The CDR3 contains 13 residues. The CDR3 DNA reads as TGCGCCAGCAGTGAGTCCGGAGACAATGAGCAGTTCTTC. It is translated as CASSESGDNEQFF.

This chain connects TRBV5-1 to TRBJ1-1; 11 bases match TRBD1. Germline CDR1 and CDR2: SGHRS and YFSETQ. Trimming cost V 0 bases and J 1 base; bases outside gene matches: 8. The CDR3 loop spans 18 amino acids. CDR3 DNA: TGCGCCAGCAGCTTGGGGCGAAGGACAGGGGGCGGGAACACTGAAGCTTTCTTT. Residues: CASSLGRRTGGGNTEAFF.

The chain combines TRBV7-9 with TRBJ1-1, with a tentative D call TRBD1 (6 bases). Trimming shortened V by 5 bases and J by 4 bases, and 11 bases separated the two germline ends. Germline V gene lookup returns CDR1 SEHNR and CDR2 FQNEAQ (reference sequence). This CDR3 spans 13 amino acids. The CDR3 region has the DNA TGTGCCAGCAGCCTCACAGGGAGCACTGAAGCTTTCTTT. Amino acid sequence: CASSLTGSTEAFF.

The CDR3 DNA follows: TGTGCCAGCAGGGACTCCGGGACAGACACTGAAGCTTTCTTT. Translated: CASRDSGTDTEAFF. This rearrangement joins TRBV25-1 to TRBJ1-1; 7 positions agree with TRBD1. This CDR3 contains 14 residues. V shed 6 bases and J 3 bases; nucleotides not matched to a gene: 7. Germline V gives CDR1 MGHDK, CDR2 SYGVNS.

The genes are TRBV23-1 and TRBJ2-5; 7 bases align to TRBD2. TRBV23-1 is known as an ORF, though its function is uncertain. The CDR3 has 14 residues. V lost 0 bases, J lost 6 bases, and 4 bases stayed unmatched. The chain's CDR3 is CASSQSGGFKTQYF. CDR3 coding DNA: TGCGCCAGCAGTCAATCGGGAGGGTTTAAGACCCAGTACTTC.

This sequence joins TRBV5-1 and TRBJ1-6; no clear D. With 0 bases removed from V and 7 bases from J, the gap between germline ends came to 14 bases. Germline V CDR1 and CDR2: SGHRS, YFSETQ. The CDR3 totals 16 residues. This chain's CDR3 is CASSLAGSSWNSPLHF. DNA for the CDR3: TGCGCCAGCAGCTTGGCCGGTTCTAGTTGGAATTCACCCCTCCACTTT. The full variable domain, in which reference TRBV5-1 and TRBJ1-6 provide the parts outside the CDR3, is KAGVTQTPRYLIKTRGQQVTLSCSPISGHRSVSWYQQTPGQGLQFLFEYFSETQRNKGNFPGRFSGRQFSNSRSEMNVSTLELGDSALYLCASSLAGSSWNSPLHFGNGTRLTVT.

The V call is TRBV10-2, the J call TRBJ1-2, with 7 positions matching TRBD1. After removal of 6 bases from V and 7 bases from J, the junction contained 8 bases not matched to a gene. The CDR3 runs to 13 residues. Germline assignment: CDR1 WSHSY and CDR2 SAAADI. CDR3 sequence (DNA): TGCGCCAGCAGGGTGACAGGGCGGGCTGGCTACACCTTC. This encodes CASRVTGRAGYTF.

The rearrangement joins TRBV27 to TRBJ1-5; TRBD1 aligns across 10 bases. V lost 6 bases and J lost 6; bases outside the gene matches: 11. Looked up from germline, CDR1 is MNHEY and CDR2 is SMNVEV (reference sequence). The CDR3 loop spans 16 amino acids. The CDR3 sequence is CASSNLGQGGVQPQHF. The CDR3 bases are TGTGCCAGCAGCAACTTAGGACAGGGGGGTGTTCAGCCCCAGCATTTT.

V is TRBV11-2 and J is TRBJ1-6; D not certain. Trimming took off 3 bases at V and 10 bases at J, with 7 bases between the two ends. Germline CDR1 is SGHAT and CDR2 is FQNNGV. The CDR3 has 12 residues. The CDR3 is CASSFLNSPLHF. As DNA, the CDR3 is TGTGCCAGCAGCTTCCTAAACTCACCCCTCCACTTT.

The table lists this clone with a count of one. The V gene is TRBV23-1, the J gene TRBJ2-7, with a possible D match to TRBD2 (6 bases). TRBV23-1 belongs to the ORF category, with a function that is uncertain. This CDR3 is 14 amino acids long. V was shortened by 7 bases and J by 5 bases, with 18 bases between the two germline ends. DNA for the CDR3: TGCGCCAGCAACCAAGTTGAGGGAGGTAACGAGCAGTACTTC. Protein sequence: CASNQVEGGNEQYF.

This clone was seen a single time. The chain couples TRBV5-8 to TRBJ1-2, with D hard to call. Germline CDR1 is SGHTS and CDR2 is YDEGEE. Trimming removed 2 bases at V and 4 bases at J, with 15 bases between. This CDR3 is 15 amino acids long. CDR3: CASSLRGEGSYGYTF. DNA of the CDR3: TGTGCCAGCAGCTTACGTGGGGAGGGAAGCTATGGCTACACCTTC.

The chain combines TRBV5-1 with TRBJ1-1, with D maybe TRBD1 (6 bases). CDR3 length: 18 residues. V lost 2 bases and J 2 bases, leaving 22 bases between the germline ends. Germline CDR1 is SGHRS and CDR2 is YFSETQ. CDR3 in DNA: TGCGCCAGCAGCTTTAATTTGGGGGGGCGATTTCCCAACACTGAAGCTTTCTTT. Residues: CASSFNLGGRFPNTEAFF.

The genes are TRBV16 and TRBJ2-3; D may be TRBD1 (5 bases). Trimming cost V 9 bases and J 4 bases, with 11 bases left between them. The germline CDR1 and CDR2 sequences are KGHSY and FQNENV. This CDR3 spans 12 amino acids. The CDR3 loop reads CASRQNPDTQYF. CDR3 nucleotides: TGTGCCAGTCGACAGAATCCAGATACGCAGTATTTT. Drawing the rest from reference TRBV16 and TRBJ2-3, the complete variable domain is GEEVAQTPKHLVRGEGQKAKLYCAPIKGHSYVFWYQQVLKNEFKFLISFQNENVFDETGMPKERFSAKCLPNSPCSLEIQATKLEDSAVYFCASRQNPDTQYFGPGTRLTVL.

The DNA of the CDR3 is TGCGCCAGCAGACTGACTAGCGGGAACAATGAGCAGTTCTTC. It yields the protein CASRLTSGNNEQFF. This sequence joins TRBV5-1 and TRBJ2-1; TRBD2 matches at 11 bases. The CDR3 spans 14 residues. CDR1 and CDR2 (germline): SGHRS, YFSETQ. The J segment lost 5 bases and the V segment lost 5 bases, leaving 3 bases of the junction unmatched.

This chain uses TRBV9 with TRBJ2-3, with D perhaps matching TRBD1 (6 bases). This CDR3 comprises 16 residues. The germline gives CDR1 SGDLS, CDR2 YYNGEE. With 0 bases removed from V and 0 bases from J, the gap between germline ends came to 11 bases. CDR3 sequence: CASSVEDSPSTDTQYF. In DNA, the CDR3 is TGTGCCAGCAGCGTAGAGGACAGTCCTAGCACAGATACGCAGTATTTT.